The next 3 T cell receptor beta chains were all read from a single sample in a study of T cells after yellow fever vaccination. Each CDR3 protein gets one entry after TCRdb re-called the 5' RACE reads with MiXCR. The sample holds approximately 130,000 distinct CDR3 sequences, 15% seen once. The source material was CD8+ T cells sorted from PBMCs, sampled 5 days after the yellow fever booster vaccination. The receptors originated from a man between 18 and 35 years old who received the YFV17D yellow fever vaccine.

V is TRBV7-9 and J is TRBJ2-6, with 7 bases lining up with TRBD1. The V and J ends lost 5 bases and 8 bases, in that order; junction bases with no gene match: 6. This CDR3 is built from 14 residues. Germline CDR1 reads SEHNR; CDR2 reads FQNEAQ (reference sequence). CDR3 nucleotide sequence: TGTGCCAGCAGCCAGGTACAGGGGTCCAACGTCCTGACTTTC. It encodes CASSQVQGSNVLTF.

This chain joins TRBV3-1 and TRBJ2-5; 10 bases are a match to TRBD2. Germline CDR1 reads LGHDT; CDR2 reads YNNKEL (reference sequence). V was pared by 3 bases and J by 4 bases, with 8 bases of the junction left unmatched. The CDR3 covers 16 residues. The CDR3 DNA is TGTGCCAGCAGCCAGGGGGGACTAGCGCTGGGAGAGACCCAGTACTTC. Translating it yields CASSQGGLALGETQYF.

The rearrangement uses TRBV20-1 and TRBJ1-1; possibly TRBD1 for D (5 bases). CDR1 is DFQATT, CDR2 SNEGSKA, per germline (reference sequence). V dropped 7 bases and J dropped 3 bases, with 12 bases sitting between them. This CDR3 is 12 amino acids long. CDR3 bases: TGCAGTGTCCGAGGGGCGGACACTGAAGCTTTCTTT. Translating gives CSVRGADTEAFF.